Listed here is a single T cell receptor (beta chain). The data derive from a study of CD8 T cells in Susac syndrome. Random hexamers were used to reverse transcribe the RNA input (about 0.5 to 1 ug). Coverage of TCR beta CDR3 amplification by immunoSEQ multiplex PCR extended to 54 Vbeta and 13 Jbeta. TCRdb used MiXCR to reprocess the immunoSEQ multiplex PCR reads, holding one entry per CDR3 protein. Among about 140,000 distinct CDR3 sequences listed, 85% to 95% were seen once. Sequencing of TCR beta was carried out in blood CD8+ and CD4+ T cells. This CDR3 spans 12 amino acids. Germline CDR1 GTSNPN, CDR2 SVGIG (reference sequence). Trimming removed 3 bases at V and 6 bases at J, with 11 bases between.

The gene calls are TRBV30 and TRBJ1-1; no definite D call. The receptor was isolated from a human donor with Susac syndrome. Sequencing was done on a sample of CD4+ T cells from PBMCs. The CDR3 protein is CAWSHGEAEAFF. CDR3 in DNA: TGTGCCTGGAGCCACGGGGAGGCTGAAGCTTTCTTT.